This paragraph covers one T cell receptor (beta chain) sequence. Germline CDR1 is LGHDT and CDR2 is YNNKEL (reference sequence). The CDR3 is 13 amino acids. The trim removed 4 bases at V and 7 bases at J, leaving 2 bases unmatched. The data originate from a study of identical twins. TCRdb recomputed calls from the 5' RACE reads with MiXCR, one row per CDR3 protein. The sample carries 600,000 to 700,000 distinct CDR3 sequences, approximately 21% recorded once. These data were also filed under a second study, of T cells expressing NK-cell markers.

This chain uses TRBV3-1 with TRBJ2-1, with 9 bases lining up with TRBD2. Sequencing was performed on PBMCs. The receptor's source is a woman under 30 in good health. The CDR3 DNA sequence: TGTGCCAGCAGCCGACTAGCGGAGAATGAGCAGTTCTTC. It is translated as CASSRLAENEQFF.